Listed here is a single TCR beta chain. In the original workflow: Counts of nucleated cells, estimated from reference gene primer amplification, were obtained. Using immunoSEQ multiplex PCR, the repertoire was profiled, and TCRdb retains in-frame clones only, with some absent. V and J calls and clone size are as listed in that table; D and trimming were resolved from the DNA. In the table there are about 210,000 clones, around 82% of which are singletons. This specimen belongs to a study of blood T cell repertoires in COVID-19. Turning to the study itself: Collection of acute and convalescent COVID-19 samples took place in the United States, Italy and Spain. PBMCs, B-cell-depleted T cells, or T cells provided the cDNA or gDNA that made up the material.

The CDR3 length is 14 residues. With 5 bases removed from V and 2 bases from J, the gap between germline ends came to 13 bases. Germline V gene sequence: CDR1 MNHEY, CDR2 SVGAGI. Sequenced material: peripheral blood. The V gene is TRBV6-5, the J gene TRBJ2-7, with D possibly being TRBD2 (5 bases). This TCR derives from a woman between 45 and 60 years old with acute or convalescent COVID-19. Written as DNA, the CDR3 is TGTGCCAGCAGTCGAGGGTCGGGCACCTACGAGCAGTACTTC. This sequence encodes CASSRGSGTYEQYF.